This TCR beta chain was recorded in a study of cytomegalovirus exposure and HLA in healthy donors. Overall study results and limits: Later analysis associated a missense DCLRE1C variant with TCR beta V- and J-gene trimming. Being productive about 87% or about 30% of the time was typical of most TCR beta V segments in an earlier analysis.

Only one count was recorded for this clone. Its target is unknown. At one end the junction does not follow the germline gene, possibly because of a read error. The V gene's germline CDR1 is SSHAT and CDR2 FNYEAQ (reference sequence). This CDR3 has 13 amino acids. In the PCR, 60 Vbeta and 13 Jbeta primers were used. The repertoire was sequenced with immunoSEQ multiplex PCR; TCRdb's copy has only in-frame clones and lacks some. This sample has around 110,000 clones, with about 68% found just once. The receptor was isolated from a woman between 35 and 50 years old in good health and CMV-seropositive. Sequenced input: PBMCs. The V call is TRBV7-7, the J call TRBJ2-7; D is ambiguous. The CDR3 reads CASSLDRAYEQYF. The CDR3 nucleotides are TGTGCTAGCAGCTTAGACCGGGCCTACGAGCAGTACTTC.